These 24 T cell receptor beta chains share one sample of origin, sequenced in a study of CD8+ T cells in alopecia areata. Investigators isolated RNA and reverse transcribed it into cDNA to act as the sequencing template. Only in-frame clones appear in the TCRdb table, and some are missing; sequencing was by immunoSEQ multiplex PCR. The table has about 140,000 clones, 55% seen once. The sequenced material came from CD4+ T cells sorted from blood. The receptors shown here come from a human donor in good health.

As to this clone: The same CDR3 also results from other DNA sequences found in this sample. This chain connects TRBV29-1 to TRBJ1-1; D perhaps matches TRBD1 (6 bases). V lost 5 bases to trimming and J lost 1 base, with 8 bases between them. The CDR3 contains 12 residues. The germline V gene has CDR1 SQVTM and CDR2 ANQGSEA. The CDR3 DNA follows: TGCAGCGTTAGGGGGGGGAACACTGAAGCTTTCTTT. Its translation is CSVRGGNTEAFF.

CDR3 coding DNA: TGTGCCTGGAGTGCCCGGGACAGGGGACTCAGCTCTGGAAACACCATATATTTT. Residues: CAWSARDRGLSSGNTIYF. V usage is TRBV30 and J usage is TRBJ1-3, with TRBD1 matching over 10 bases. V dropped 1 base and J dropped 0; count of bases not matched to a gene: 9. The CDR3 is made up of 18 amino acids. Looked up from germline, CDR1 is GTSNPN and CDR2 is SVGIG (reference sequence).

This clone was counted between two and nine times. This sequence joins TRBV7-8 and TRBJ2-2; unclear D gene. This CDR3 is 16 amino acids long. V lost 2 bases and J 2 bases, leaving 12 bases between the germline ends. Germline CDR1 is SGHVS and CDR2 is FQNEAQ. The CDR3 reads CASSLLGRINTGELFF. As DNA, the CDR3 is TGTGCCAGCAGCTTATTGGGCAGGATTAACACCGGGGAGCTGTTTTTT.

The V and J genes are TRBV2 and TRBJ1-2, with D maybe TRBD1 (6 bases). Per the germline V gene, CDR1 is SNHLY and CDR2 is FYNNEI. V lost 7 bases and J lost 5, with 14 bases in between. The CDR3 is made up of 13 amino acids. CDR3 DNA: TGTGCCAGCAACCAACAGGGCCGATATGGCTACACCTTC. It translates to CASNQQGRYGYTF.

The rearrangement uses TRBV10-3 and TRBJ2-1; possible D gene TRBD1, 5 bases. This CDR3 has 14 residues. The germline V and J ends were trimmed by 6 bases and 7 bases, with 16 bases remaining between them. Looked up from germline, CDR1 is ENHRY and CDR2 is SYGVKD. The CDR3 DNA reads TGTGCCATCAGCCCTAGGGGCCAGGCAAATGAGCAGTTCTTC. Translating it yields CAISPRGQANEQFF.

V usage is TRBV5-5 and J usage is TRBJ2-1; D may be TRBD1 (6 bases). V shed 0 bases and J shed 11 bases, with 6 bases lying between them. The germline gives CDR1 SGHKS, CDR2 YYEKEE (reference sequence). The CDR3 consists of 11 residues. For the CDR3, the DNA is TGTGCCAGCAGCTTGGGGGGGCAGCAGTTCTTC. Amino acid sequence: CASSLGGQQFF.

The chain uses TRBV29-1 and TRBJ1-2; 9 bases map to TRBD1. Per germline, CDR1 SQVTM and CDR2 ANQGSEA. This CDR3 is built from 14 residues. V was clipped by 4 bases and J by 8 bases; unmatched bases: 11. As DNA, the CDR3 is TGCAGCGTTGTCGGGGGACAGGGCTTTGGAGGCTACACCTTC. It codes for CSVVGGQGFGGYTF.

This clone was picked up one time. This chain's CDR3 is CASMGQGLNYGYTF. The CDR3 nucleotides are TGTGCCAGTATGGGACAGGGGCTGAACTATGGCTACACCTTC. V and J are TRBV19 and TRBJ1-2; 10 nucleotides match TRBD1. After removal of 7 bases from V and 2 bases from J, the junction contained 4 bases not matched to a gene. Germline-derived CDR1 and CDR2 are LNHDA and SQIVND (reference sequence). CDR3 length: 14 residues.

This chain uses TRBV18 with TRBJ1-2; TRBD1 aligns across 11 bases. CDR1 is KGHSH and CDR2 is LQKENI in the germline V gene. This CDR3 spans 18 amino acids. Losses at the gene ends were 3 bases for V and 7 bases for J; bases not matched to a gene: 16. This chain's CDR3 is CASSPPGGQGATSVGYTF. CDR3 coding DNA: TGTGCCAGCTCACCTCCCGGCGGACAGGGGGCGACCTCGGTTGGCTACACCTTC. The entire variable domain, with the rest obtained from reference TRBV18 and TRBJ1-2, is as follows: NAGVMQNPRHLVRRRGQEARLRCSPMKGHSHVYWYRQLPEEGLKFMVYLQKENIIDESGMPKERFSAEFPKEGPSILRIQQVVRGDSAAYFCASSPPGGQGATSVGYTFGSGTRLTVV.

The gene calls are TRBV6-5 and TRBJ2-5; D might be TRBD1 (6 bases). Germline V gives CDR1 MNHEY, CDR2 SVGAGI. The CDR3 has 12 residues. With 6 bases removed from V and 3 bases from J, the gap between germline ends came to 8 bases. The CDR3 loop is CASRQGKETQYF. DNA of the CDR3: TGTGCCAGCAGACAGGGAAAAGAGACCCAGTACTTC.

V usage is TRBV5-4 and J usage is TRBJ2-3; no clear D. Germline V CDR1 and CDR2: SGHNT, YYREEE (reference sequence). V was shortened by 4 bases and J by 3 bases, with 6 bases between the two germline ends. This CDR3 has 12 amino acids. The DNA for the CDR3 is TGTGCCAGCAGCATTGAGACAGATACGCAGTATTTT. It translates to CASSIETDTQYF. The full variable domain, its missing parts supplied by reference TRBV5-4 and TRBJ2-3, is ETGVTQSPTHLIKTRGQQVTLRCSSQSGHNTVSWYQQALGQGPQFIFQYYREEENGRGNFPPRFSGLQFPNYSSELNVNALELDDSALYLCASSIETDTQYFGPGTRLTVL.

V is TRBV25-1 and J is TRBJ2-1; D not resolved. The germline V gene has CDR1 MGHDK and CDR2 SYGVNS. The CDR3 covers 11 residues. V shed 7 bases and J shed 5 bases, with 6 bases lying between them. The CDR3 DNA reads as TGTGCCAGCAATCGGAACAATGAGCAGTTCTTC. This sequence encodes CASNRNNEQFF.

The chain uses TRBV6-5 and TRBJ1-1, with D hard to call. From germline, CDR1 is MNHEY and CDR2 SVGAGI. Deletions cut 2 bases from V and 8 bases from J, with 18 bases between. The CDR3 is 15 amino acids. The CDR3 coding sequence is TGTGCCAGCAGTTACGGGAAGGGCAACACTGTCGAAGCTTTCTTT. It codes for CASSYGKGNTVEAFF.

This clone has more than one count but fewer than ten. V is TRBV29-1 and J is TRBJ2-5; possibly TRBD2 for D (5 bases). V was clipped by 5 bases and J by 4 bases, with 8 bases between them. The CDR3 has 11 residues. Germline assignment: CDR1 SQVTM and CDR2 ANQGSEA. CDR3 in DNA: TGCAGCGTTTCCCGGGGAGAGACCCAGTACTTC. Protein sequence: CSVSRGETQYF.

Only a few counts were recorded for this clone. Compared with germline, one end of the junction differs, possibly owing to a read error. The chain combines TRBV5-4 with TRBJ1-2, with a tentative D call TRBD1 (5 bases). This CDR3 is built from 14 residues. Germline V lookup: CDR1 SGHNT, CDR2 YYREEE (reference sequence). The CDR3 DNA is TGTGCCAGCAGATTGGCGGGGGGTTTATTTGGCTACACCTTC. As protein: CASRLAGGLFGYTF.

V gene TRBV2 combines with J gene TRBJ2-1, with D perhaps matching TRBD1 (6 bases). CDR3 length equals 15 residues. V shed 2 bases and J shed 4 bases, with 12 bases lying between them. CDR1 is SNHLY, CDR2 FYNNEI, per germline. CDR3 in amino acids: CASSESGVRYNEQFF. The CDR3 nucleotides are TGTGCCAGCAGTGAATCAGGGGTTCGGTACAATGAGCAGTTCTTC.

The rearrangement joins TRBV30 to TRBJ1-1, with D uncertain. In germline, CDR1 is GTSNPN, CDR2 SVGIG (reference sequence). V lost 0 bases, J lost 1 base, and 6 bases lay in between. This CDR3 is 13 amino acids long. CDR3 in amino acids: CAWSVRWNTEAFF. The CDR3 coding sequence is TGTGCCTGGAGTGTACGGTGGAACACTGAAGCTTTCTTT.

The chain combines TRBV10-3 with TRBJ2-1; tentative D call: TRBD2 (6 bases). Deletions cut 4 bases from V and 8 bases from J, with 9 bases between. Germline CDR1 is ENHRY and CDR2 is SYGVKD. The CDR3 spans 12 residues. CDR3 loop: CAISVAGYEQFF. The CDR3 DNA sequence: TGTGCCATCAGTGTGGCGGGGTATGAGCAGTTCTTC.

The CDR3 region has the DNA TGTGCCAGCAGCTTTTCGATTACTGTAACTGGCTACACCTTC. Translated: CASSFSITVTGYTF. The V call is TRBV7-9, the J call TRBJ1-2; D unclear. The CDR3 is 14 residues long. The V and J ends lost 3 bases and 7 bases respectively, with 15 bases between them. CDR1 is SEHNR and CDR2 is FQNEAQ in the germline V gene (reference sequence).

This clone was observed once. The V and J genes are TRBV2 and TRBJ2-3; D gene uncertain. Germline values: CDR1 SNHLY, CDR2 FYNNEI. Trimming took off 6 bases at V and 0 bases at J, with 19 bases between the two ends. The CDR3 runs 17 residues. CDR3 protein: CASSDPPVRASTDTQYF. CDR3 DNA: TGTGCCAGCAGCGACCCCCCGGTGCGCGCTAGCACAGATACGCAGTATTTT.

This chain joins TRBV29-1 and TRBJ2-7, with TRBD2 matching 7 bases. V shed 0 bases and J 9 bases; nucleotides not matched to a gene: 5. The CDR3 contains 12 residues. The germline gives CDR1 SQVTM, CDR2 ANQGSEA. Written as DNA, the CDR3 is TGCAGCGTTGAAGAGGGGGGGGGTCTGCAGTACTTC. It specifies CSVEEGGGLQYF.

The chain carries TRBV5-4 and TRBJ1-2, with a weak D call TRBD1 (6 bases). Germline V gene data show CDR1 as SGHNT and CDR2 as YYREEE (reference sequence). The CDR3 runs to 15 residues. V was pared by 5 bases and J by 4 bases, with 18 bases between. The CDR3: CASRRTGTKAYGYTF. In DNA form, the CDR3 reads TGTGCCAGCAGACGGACCGGGACAAAGGCCTATGGCTACACCTTC.

The V and J genes are TRBV27 and TRBJ1-5; D possibly corresponds to TRBD1 (5 bases). The germline V gene encodes CDR1 MNHEY and CDR2 SMNVEV (reference sequence). The CDR3 has 15 residues. Trimming took off 2 bases at V and 3 bases at J, with 11 bases between the two ends. CDR3 coding DNA: TGTGCCAGCAGTTTAGGACAATCGAACAATCAGCCCCAGCATTTT. It specifies CASSLGQSNNQPQHF.

The rearrangement links TRBV2 to TRBJ2-7; the match to TRBD1 covers 7 bases. The CDR3 has 13 amino acids. Trimming cost V 4 bases and J 4 bases; bases outside gene matches: 4. The germline V gene encodes CDR1 SNHLY and CDR2 FYNNEI. Here the CDR3 DNA reads TGTGCCAGCAGTGTTGGGACAGAGTACGAGCAGTACTTC. Translation gives CASSVGTEYEQYF.